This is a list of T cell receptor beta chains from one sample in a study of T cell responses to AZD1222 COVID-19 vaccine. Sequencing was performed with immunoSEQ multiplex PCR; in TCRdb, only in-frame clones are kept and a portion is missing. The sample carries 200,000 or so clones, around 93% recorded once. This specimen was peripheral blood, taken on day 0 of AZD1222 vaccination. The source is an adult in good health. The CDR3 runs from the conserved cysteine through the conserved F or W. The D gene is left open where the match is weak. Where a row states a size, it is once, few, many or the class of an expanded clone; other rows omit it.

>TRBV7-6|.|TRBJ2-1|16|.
CASSSPGGQIYNEQFF
TGTGCCAGCAGCTCCCCGGGGGGACAGATATACAATGAGCAGTTCTTC
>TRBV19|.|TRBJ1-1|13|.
CASSTMFEGAAFF
TGTGCCAGTAGTACTATGTTTGAGGGAGCGGCTTTCTTT
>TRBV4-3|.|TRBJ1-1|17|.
CASSQRDFLQGDTEAFF
TGCGCCAGCAGCCAGAGGGACTTTCTTCAAGGGGACACTGAAGCTTTCTTT
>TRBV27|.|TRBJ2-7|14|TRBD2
CASSLGAGVPEQYF
TGTGCCAGCAGTTTAGGGGCGGGAGTTCCCGAGCAGTACTTC
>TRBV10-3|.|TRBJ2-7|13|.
CAISDLAVYEQYF
TGTGCCATCAGTGATTTGGCAGTCTACGAGCAGTACTTC
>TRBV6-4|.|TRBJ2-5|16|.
CASSEGVGVWQETQYF
TGTGCCAGCAGTGAGGGGGTGGGAGTGTGGCAAGAGACCCAGTACTTC
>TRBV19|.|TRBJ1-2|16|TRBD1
CASSSFGTDPNYGYTF
TGTGCCAGTAGTAGCTTTGGGACAGATCCTAACTATGGCTACACCTTC
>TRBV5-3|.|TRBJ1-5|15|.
CARSLRRLGNQPQHF
TGTGCCAGAAGCTTGAGGCGGCTGGGCAATCAGCCCCAGCATTTT
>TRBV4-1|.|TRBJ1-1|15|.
CASSQEGQRNTEAFF
TGCGCCAGCAGCCAAGAAGGGCAGCGGAACACTGAAGCTTTCTTT
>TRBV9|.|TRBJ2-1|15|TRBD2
CASSVGTSGHNEQFF
TGTGCCAGCAGCGTAGGAACTAGCGGCCACAATGAGCAGTTCTTC
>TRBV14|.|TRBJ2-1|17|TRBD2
CASSSGRGSGSYNEQFF
TGTGCCAGCAGCTCAGGGAGGGGTAGCGGGAGTTACAATGAGCAGTTCTTC
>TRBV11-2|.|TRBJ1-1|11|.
CASSLVTEAFF
TGTGCCAGCAGCTTAGTCACTGAAGCTTTCTTT
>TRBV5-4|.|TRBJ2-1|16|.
CASSLGGVNSYNEQFF
TGTGCCAGCAGCTTGGGCGGGGTAAACTCCTACAATGAGCAGTTCTTC
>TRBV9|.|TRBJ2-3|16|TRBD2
CASSPRARGGTDTQYF
TGTGCCAGCAGCCCCCGTGCTCGGGGGGGCACAGATACGCAGTATTTT
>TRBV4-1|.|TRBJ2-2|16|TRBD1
CASRGQGAVNTGELFF
TGCGCCAGCAGGGGACAGGGGGCAGTGAACACCGGGGAGCTGTTTTTT
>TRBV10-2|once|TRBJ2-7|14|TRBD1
CASSEGTEVYEQYF
TGCGCCAGCAGTGAGGGGACAGAGGTTTACGAGCAGTACTTC
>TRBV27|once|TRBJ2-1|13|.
CASSLGRDNEQFF
TGTGCCAGCAGTTTGGGAAGGGACAATGAGCAGTTCTTC
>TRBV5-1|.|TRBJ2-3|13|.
CASGGTSGGTQYF
TGCGCCAGCGGGGGGACCTCAGGAGGTACGCAGTATTTT
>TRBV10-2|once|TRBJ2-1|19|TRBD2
CASSEGTSGSIIGYNEQFF
TGCGCCAGCAGTGAGGGGACTAGCGGGAGCATTATCGGCTACAATGAGCAGTTCTTC
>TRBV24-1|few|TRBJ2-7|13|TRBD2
CAAQAGGSYEQYF
TGTGCCGCACAGGCGGGAGGTTCCTACGAGCAGTACTTC
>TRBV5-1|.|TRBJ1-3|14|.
CASSVDRSGNTIYF
TGCGCCAGCAGCGTCGACAGGAGCGGAAACACCATATATTTT
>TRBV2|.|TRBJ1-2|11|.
CASSWEQGYTF
TGTGCCAGCAGTTGGGAGCAGGGCTACACCTTC
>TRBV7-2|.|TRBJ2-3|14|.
CASSVGVVADTQYF
TGTGCCAGCAGCGTAGGAGTAGTCGCAGATACGCAGTATTTT
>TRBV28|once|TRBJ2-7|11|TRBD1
CASSGQGSQYF
TGTGCCAGCAGTGGACAGGGATCGCAGTACTTC
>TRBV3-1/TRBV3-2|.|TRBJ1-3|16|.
CASSQVGIDSGNTIYF
TGTGCCAGCAGCCAAGTGGGGATCGACTCTGGAAACACCATATATTTT
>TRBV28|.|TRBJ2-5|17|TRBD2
CASRPIGTSETQETQYF
TGTGCCAGCAGGCCAATCGGGACTAGCGAAACACAAGAGACCCAGTACTTC
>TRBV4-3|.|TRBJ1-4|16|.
CPSSPRWDPANEKLFF
TGCCCCAGCAGCCCCCGGTGGGACCCGGCTAATGAAAAACTGTTTTTT
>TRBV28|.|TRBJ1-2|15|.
CARLDNARVNYGYTF
TGTGCCAGACTGGACAACGCCAGGGTGAACTATGGCTACACCTTC
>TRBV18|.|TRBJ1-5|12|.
CASSPEIGPQHF
TGTGCCAGCTCACCAGAGATCGGCCCCCAGCATTTT
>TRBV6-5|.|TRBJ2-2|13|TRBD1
CARRQGNTGELFF
TGTGCCAGGAGACAGGGGAACACCGGGGAGCTGTTTTTT
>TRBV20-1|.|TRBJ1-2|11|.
CSAREAGGYTF
TGCAGTGCTAGAGAGGCCGGTGGCTACACCTTC
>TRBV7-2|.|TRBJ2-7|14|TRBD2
CASSRTSGTYEQYF
TGTGCCAGCAGCCGGACTAGCGGGACCTACGAGCAGTACTTC
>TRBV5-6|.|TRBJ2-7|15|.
CASSLETSGFYEQYF
TGTGCCAGCAGCTTGGAAACTAGTGGGTTCTACGAGCAGTACTTC
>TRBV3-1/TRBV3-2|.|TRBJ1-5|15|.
CASSQDSQGSQPQHF
TGTGCCAGCAGCCAAGACAGCCAAGGTAGTCAGCCCCAGCATTTT
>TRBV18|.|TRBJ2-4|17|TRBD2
CASSPRASGSLGNIQYF
TGTGCCAGCTCACCAAGGGCTAGCGGGAGTCTGGGAAACATTCAGTACTTC
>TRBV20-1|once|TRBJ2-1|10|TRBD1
CSANRGEQFF
TGCAGTGCTAACAGGGGAGAGCAGTTCTTC
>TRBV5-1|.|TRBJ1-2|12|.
CASSKGGYGYTF
TGCGCCAGCAGCAAGGGTGGCTATGGCTACACCTTC
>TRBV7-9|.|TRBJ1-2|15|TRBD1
CASSSEAGGYYGYTF
TGTGCCAGCAGCTCAGAGGCAGGGGGCTACTATGGCTACACCTTC
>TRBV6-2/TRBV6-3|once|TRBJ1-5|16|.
CASSSLSGGVNQPQHF
TGTGCCAGCAGTTCTCTCTCGGGGGGGGTAAATCAGCCCCAGCATTTT
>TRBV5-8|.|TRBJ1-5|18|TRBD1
CASSWRVTGTLLGQPQHF
TGTGCCAGCAGCTGGCGGGTGACAGGGACGCTTTTGGGTCAGCCCCAGCATTTT
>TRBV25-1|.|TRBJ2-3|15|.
CASSGGLNPTDTQYF
TGTGCCAGCAGTGGCGGGCTCAACCCCACAGATACGCAGTATTTT
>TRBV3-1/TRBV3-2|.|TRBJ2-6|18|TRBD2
CASSQGDLGGAGANVLTF
TGTGCCAGCAGCCAAGGAGACTTGGGAGGGGCTGGGGCCAACGTCCTGACTTTC
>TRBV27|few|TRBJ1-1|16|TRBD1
CASSSMTGEIGSKAFF
TGTGCCAGCAGTTCAATGACAGGGGAAATTGGCTCAAAGGCTTTCTTT
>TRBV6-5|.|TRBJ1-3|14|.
CASTPGGSGNTIYF
TGTGCCAGCACGCCGGGAGGGTCTGGAAACACCATATATTTT
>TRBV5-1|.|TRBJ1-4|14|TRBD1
CASSPRTGGEKLFF
TGCGCCAGCAGCCCTAGGACAGGGGGTGAAAAACTGTTTTTT
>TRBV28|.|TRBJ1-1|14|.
CASIEGGRNTEAFF
TGTGCCAGCATCGAAGGGGGGCGTAACACTGAAGCTTTCTTT
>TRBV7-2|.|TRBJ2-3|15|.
CASSLRGTDTDTQYF
TGTGCCAGCAGCCTTCGGGGGACAGACACAGATACGCAGTATTTT